The next 5 T cell receptor beta chains were all read from a single sample in a study of STAT5B mutations in CD4+ large granular lymphocyte leukemia. TCRdb's table, derived via immunoSEQ multiplex PCR, lists solely in-frame clones and lacks some. This sample has 20,000 to 25,000 clones, with 55% to 75% found just once. The sample consisted of CD4+ T cells from blood buffy coats. These receptors were obtained from a human donor in good health.

J is TRBJ2-5 and V is TRBV29-1; 8 bases are a match to TRBD1. The CDR3 sequence is 13 residues long. After removal of 7 bases from V and 2 bases from J, the junction contained 6 bases not matched to a gene. Germline CDR1 reads SQVTM; CDR2 reads ANQGSEA. CDR3 in amino acids: CSAEGDRQETQYF. As DNA, the CDR3 is TGCAGCGCCGAGGGGGACAGGCAAGAGACCCAGTACTTC.

V and J are TRBV5-6 and TRBJ2-5; 13 bases match TRBD2. The closer fit of TRBJ2-7 to the DNA end suggests the J call may be wrong. Germline lookup yields CDR1 SGHDT and CDR2 YYEEEE. The CDR3 is made up of 16 amino acids. The CDR3 nucleotides are TGTGCCAGCAGCCCCGGACTAGCGGGGGACGCGCTCGAGCAGTACTTC. Encoded protein: CASSPGLAGDALEQYF.

The CDR3 spells CASSIPTVGTYEQYF. CDR3 DNA sequence: TGTGCCAGCAGCATCCCCACAGTGGGTACCTACGAGCAGTACTTC. The chain joins TRBV28 to TRBJ2-7, with D uncertain. The CDR3 has 15 residues. Trimming shortened V by 6 bases and J by 2 bases, and 17 bases separated the two germline ends. Per the germline V gene, CDR1 is MDHEN and CDR2 is SYDVKM.

The chain uses TRBV7-2 and TRBJ2-1; 9 nucleotides align to TRBD1. The V gene end was trimmed by 2 bases and the J gene end by 5 bases; junction bases not matched to a gene: 1. This CDR3 has 14 residues. The germline CDR1 and CDR2 sequences are SGHTA and FQGNSA. The CDR3: CASSLRTGDNEQFF. The CDR3 region has the DNA TGTGCCAGCAGCTTAAGGACAGGGGACAATGAGCAGTTCTTC.

The V and J genes are TRBV10-3 and TRBJ1-2, with D possibly TRBD1 on 5 matching bases. The ends were cut back, 5 bases at V and 4 bases at J, with 11 bases in the middle. CDR3 length equals 13 residues. Germline-derived CDR1 and CDR2 are ENHRY and SYGVKD. The DNA of the CDR3 is TGTGCCATCAGTTCAGGGCAGGGCTATGGCTACACCTTC. Its translation is CAISSGQGYGYTF.